This T cell receptor (beta chain) appears in the sequencing data of a study of T-cell memory formation after mild COVID-19. Whole-study context: Largely, the TCR clusters proved donor specific.

The CDR3 runs 13 residues. Germline V CDR1 and CDR2: SEHNR, FQNEAQ (reference sequence). With V trimmed by 4 bases and J by 2 bases, 1 base remained unmatched. TCRdb re-analysed the 5' RACE reads in MiXCR, keeping a single row per CDR3 protein. The sample has about 310,000 distinct CDR3 sequences; approximately 19% are singletons. This clonotype showed up many times. Its specificity is not known. Overall study results and limits: Several responding clones turned up in pre-infection memory, indicating that cross-reactive memory may have taken part. Contracting clones, day 15 to 85, had balanced CD4/CD8, and later expanders favored CD4+.

The sample taken for sequencing was PBMCs or a T cell subset sorted from them (not recorded which). The chain uses TRBV7-9 and TRBJ2-5; the match to TRBD1 covers 7 bases. This receptor was identified in a man aged 18 to 35 who had mild COVID-19 (a few samples of this study predate the infection). Cell type and time point are not known. CDR3 sequence reads: CASSSRGQETQYF. CDR3 DNA sequence: TGTGCCAGCAGCTCCAGGGGGCAAGAGACCCAGTACTTC.